This T cell receptor (beta chain) appears in the sequencing data of a study of T cells after posttransplantation cyclophosphamide. Clones were read by immunoSEQ multiplex PCR, and TCRdb kept only the in-frame ones, dropping some. The sample lists tens of thousands of clones; roughly 84% were seen once. The CDR3 consists of 15 residues. Unmatched junction bases numbered 10, after V lost 4 bases and J lost 3 bases. Germline CDR1 SGHKS, CDR2 YYEKEE (reference sequence). This receptor was taken from a man in his thirties or forties with a blood cancer, CMV-positive, and with a related stem cell donor. The rearrangement links TRBV5-5 to TRBJ2-7; 7 bases fit TRBD2. The sequenced sample was PBMCs. Here the CDR3 DNA reads TGTGCCAGCAGCCCGGGAGGAGCGGGTGGCTACGAGCAGTACTTC. The encoded protein is CASSPGGAGGYEQYF. Filled out from reference TRBV5-5 and TRBJ2-7, the complete variable domain reads DAGVTQSPTHLIKTRGQQVTLRCSPISGHKSVSWYQQVLGQGPQFIFQYYEKEERGRGNFPDRFSARQFPNYSSELNVNALLLGDSALYLCASSPGGAGGYEQYFGPGTRLTVT.